The rows below give T cell receptor beta chains drawn from one sample of a study of blood T cell repertoires in COVID-19. The repertoire was sequenced with immunoSEQ multiplex PCR; TCRdb's copy has only in-frame clones and lacks some. This table has some 250,000 clones, over 75% appearing once. The sequencing input was peripheral blood. The receptors come from a woman aged 80 or older with acute or convalescent COVID-19. Each CDR3 is given with its conserved first and last residue. D genes are given only for firm matches. Expanded clones are given a class, and other clones once, few, many or no size at all.

v_gene	d_gene	abundance	j_gene	CDR3aa	CDR3nt
TRBV18	NA	NA	TRBJ1-4	CASSAVPLINEKLFF	TGTGCCAGCTCCGCGGTCCCGCTAATCAATGAAAAACTGTTTTTT
TRBV2	TRBD1	NA	TRBJ1-1	CASSTGVMNTEAFF	TGTGCCAGCAGTACAGGGGTCATGAACACTGAAGCTTTCTTT
TRBV6-5	NA	NA	TRBJ1-6	CASSPEGYSPLHF	TGTGCCAGCAGCCCCGAGGGCTATTCACCCCTCCACTTT
TRBV28	TRBD2	NA	TRBJ2-3	CASRERGSTDTQYF	TGTGCCAGCAGAGAGCGGGGAAGCACAGATACGCAGTATTTT
TRBV30	TRBD2	NA	TRBJ2-2	CAWRTSGNTGELFF	TGTGCCTGGAGGACTAGCGGGAACACCGGGGAGCTGTTTTTT
TRBV21-1	NA	NA	TRBJ1-5	CASSKGYSEGNQPQHF	TGTGCCAGCAGCAAGGGGTATTCGGAGGGCAATCAGCCCCAGCATTTT
TRBV6-5	NA	NA	TRBJ1-4	CASSYGQHNEKLFF	TGTGCCAGCAGTTACGGGCAGCATAATGAAAAACTGTTTTTT
TRBV7-2	NA	NA	TRBJ2-1	CASSSSVRFF	TGTGCCAGCAGCTCTAGCGTCCGGTTCTTC
TRBV7-9	NA	NA	TRBJ2-1	CASSFEGNEQFF	TGTGCCAGCAGCTTTGAGGGAAATGAGCAGTTCTTC
TRBV28	NA	few	TRBJ2-7	CASRGGPPWEQYF	TGTGCCAGCAGGGGGGGACCGCCGTGGGAGCAGTACTTC
TRBV7-9	NA	NA	TRBJ1-6	CASSLALSHSPLHF	TGTGCCAGCAGCTTAGCGCTAAGTCATTCACCCCTCCACTTT
TRBV2	TRBD1	NA	TRBJ1-5	CASIADRTGLRGYSNQPQHF	TGTGCCAGCATAGCGGATAGGACAGGCCTCCGTGGGTATAGCAATCAGCCCCAGCATTTT
TRBV6-5	NA	NA	TRBJ2-6	CASSPDRPGANVLTF	TGTGCCAGCAGTCCTGACAGGCCTGGGGCCAACGTCCTGACTTTC
TRBV14	NA	NA	TRBJ1-2	CASSPSLRSMRYTF	TGTGCCAGCAGCCCGTCCCTCCGATCTATGCGCTACACCTTC
TRBV6-1	NA	NA	TRBJ2-7	CASSEIAGADEQYF	TGTGCCAGCAGTGAAATAGCAGGGGCGGACGAGCAGTACTTC
TRBV3-1/TRBV3-2	NA	NA	TRBJ2-1	CASSQVSPNNEQFF	TGTGCCAGCAGCCAAGTCTCCCCTAACAATGAGCAGTTCTTC
TRBV6-6	NA	NA	TRBJ1-4	CASSPGTRNEKLFF	TGTGCCAGCAGCCCCGGGACAAGGAATGAAAAACTGTTTTTT
TRBV7-3	NA	NA	TRBJ2-3	CASSWGVGTDTQYF	TGTGCCAGCAGCTGGGGGGTTGGCACAGATACGCAGTATTTT
TRBV3-1/TRBV3-2	TRBD1	many	TRBJ2-5	CASSQWFVRGNQETQYF	TGTGCCAGCAGCCAATGGTTTGTCAGGGGGAATCAAGAGACCCAGTACTTC
TRBV10-3	NA	few	TRBJ1-3	CAISDLGRTGNTIYF	TGTGCCATCAGTGACCTGGGGCGAACAGGAAACACCATATATTTT
TRBV27	TRBD1	NA	TRBJ1-2	CASSRQGALGYTF	TGTGCCAGCAGTCGACAGGGGGCCCTTGGCTACACCTTC
TRBV2	TRBD1	NA	TRBJ1-5	CASRDKTGVSNQPQHF	TGTGCCAGCAGAGACAAAACAGGGGTTAGCAATCAGCCCCAGCATTTT
TRBV5-1	TRBD2	NA	TRBJ2-7	CASSLGGTSGKDEQYF	TGCGCCAGCAGCTTGGGGGGGACTAGCGGGAAGGACGAGCAGTACTTC
TRBV5-4	TRBD1	NA	TRBJ1-3	CASSLAPTGAYGNTIYF	TGTGCCAGCAGCTTGGCGCCGACAGGGGCTTATGGAAACACCATATATTTT
TRBV27	NA	few	TRBJ1-1	CASSLSPGDEAFF	TGTGCCAGCAGTTTATCGCCAGGGGACGAAGCTTTCTTT
TRBV7-6	TRBD1	NA	TRBJ2-1	CASSARDRGKNEQFF	TGTGCCAGCAGCGCCCGGGACAGGGGAAAGAATGAGCAGTTCTTC
TRBV28	NA	NA	TRBJ2-1	CASTLRNEQFF	TGTGCCAGCACCCTCCGTAATGAGCAGTTCTTC
TRBV19	TRBD1	NA	TRBJ1-5	CASWDRANQPQHF	TGTGCCAGTTGGGACAGGGCAAATCAGCCCCAGCATTTT
TRBV28	NA	once	TRBJ2-1	CASSYLESYNEQFF	TGTGCCAGCAGTTATCTAGAGTCCTACAATGAGCAGTTCTTC
TRBV6-6	NA	NA	TRBJ2-3	CALGANRGTDTQYF	TGTGCCCTTGGGGCAAACAGGGGCACAGATACGCAGTATTTT
TRBV6-5	TRBD1	NA	TRBJ1-2	CASSPVRGMHGYTF	TGTGCCAGCAGCCCGGTCAGGGGGATGCACGGCTACACCTTC
TRBV5-4	NA	NA	TRBJ1-6	CASSFQGQRYSPLHF	TGTGCCAGCAGCTTCCAGGGGCAAAGATATTCACCCCTCCACTTT
TRBV7-9	NA	NA	TRBJ1-2	CASSLLGANYGYTF	TGTGCCAGCAGCTTACTAGGAGCTAACTATGGCTACACCTTC
TRBV7-9	NA	NA	TRBJ1-2	CASSLGGGYTF	TGTGCCAGCAGCTTAGGCGGTGGCTACACCTTC
TRBV28	TRBD1	NA	TRBJ1-2	CASSKTGVDGYTF	TGTGCCAGCAGCAAGACAGGGGTTGATGGCTACACCTTC
TRBV10-3	NA	NA	TRBJ1-1	CAIRGNDEAFF	TGTGCCATCCGGGGTAACGATGAAGCTTTCTTT
TRBV11-2	NA	NA	TRBJ2-7	CASSFAGSPGEQYF	TGTGCCAGCAGCTTTGCAGGGTCGCCCGGCGAGCAGTACTTC
TRBV5-1	NA	NA	TRBJ2-2	CASSLAAGYNTGELFF	TGCGCCAGCAGCTTGGCCGCGGGTTATAACACCGGGGAGCTGTTTTTT
TRBV3-1/TRBV3-2	NA	once	TRBJ1-2	CASSQADYGYTF	TGTGCCAGCAGCCAGGCCGACTATGGCTACACCTTC
TRBV7-9	NA	NA	TRBJ2-3	CASSLHAGNTDTQYF	TGTGCCAGCAGCTTACATGCGGGAAACACAGATACGCAGTATTTT
TRBV28	TRBD2	NA	TRBJ2-2	CASSFTPNGGDTGELFF	TGTGCCAGCAGTTTCACACCGAATGGGGGGGACACCGGGGAGCTGTTTTTT
TRBV27	NA	few	TRBJ2-5	CASSLYPSLAVETQYF	TGTGCCAGCAGTTTATACCCCTCGTTAGCGGTAGAGACCCAGTACTTC
TRBV2	NA	NA	TRBJ2-5	CASRYPGLETQYF	TGTGCCAGCAGATATCCAGGGTTGGAGACCCAGTACTTC
TRBV29-1	TRBD2	NA	TRBJ2-7	CSVLKSGPSGRNEQYF	TGCAGCGTTTTGAAGTCGGGCCCTAGCGGGAGAAACGAGCAGTACTTC
TRBV5-1	NA	NA	TRBJ2-5	CASSLEKRVYETQYF	TGCGCCAGCAGCTTGGAAAAGCGGGTTTATGAGACCCAGTACTTC
TRBV5-1	TRBD1	NA	TRBJ2-6	CASSLAGTVSGANVLTF	TGCGCCAGCAGCTTGGCAGGGACAGTTTCTGGGGCCAACGTCCTGACTTTC
TRBV18	TRBD1	NA	TRBJ2-7	CASSPQGQDLYEQYF	TGTGCCAGCTCACCACAGGGACAGGACCTCTACGAGCAGTACTTC
TRBV19	NA	NA	TRBJ1-1	CASSILGGAGTEAFF	TGTGCCAGTAGTATCTTAGGAGGGGCTGGTACTGAAGCTTTCTTT
TRBV16	NA	NA	TRBJ1-1	CASSQFQTEAFF	TGTGCCAGCAGCCAATTCCAGACTGAAGCTTTCTTT
TRBV5-6	NA	NA	TRBJ1-3	CASSSTSSGNTIYF	TGTGCCAGCAGCTCCACCAGCTCTGGAAACACCATATATTTT